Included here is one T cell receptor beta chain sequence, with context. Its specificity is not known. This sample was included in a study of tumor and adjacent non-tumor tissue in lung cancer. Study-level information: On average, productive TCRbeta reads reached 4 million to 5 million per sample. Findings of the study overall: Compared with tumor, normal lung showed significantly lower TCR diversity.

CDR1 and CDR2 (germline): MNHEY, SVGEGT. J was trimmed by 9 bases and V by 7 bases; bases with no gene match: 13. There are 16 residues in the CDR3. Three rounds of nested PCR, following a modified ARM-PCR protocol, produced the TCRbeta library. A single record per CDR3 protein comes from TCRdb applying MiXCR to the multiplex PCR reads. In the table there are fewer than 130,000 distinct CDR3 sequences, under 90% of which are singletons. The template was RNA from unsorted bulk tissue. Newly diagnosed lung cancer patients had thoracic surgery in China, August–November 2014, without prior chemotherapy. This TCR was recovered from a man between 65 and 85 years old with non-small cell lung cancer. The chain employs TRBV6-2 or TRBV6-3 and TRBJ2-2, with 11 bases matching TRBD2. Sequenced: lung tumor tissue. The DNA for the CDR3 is TGTGCCAGCACCCCCAAGACTAGCGGGGAGCTTCGGGAGCTGTTTTTT. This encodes CASTPKTSGELRELFF.